What follows are 28 T cell receptor beta chains derived from one specimen sequenced in a study of blood T cells in healthy people across ages. Alongside a J-beta primer mix, a sample-barcoded 5' primer served in a second PCR lasting roughly 6 to 12 cycles. From the 5' RACE reads, TCRdb called clonotypes with MiXCR, one entry per CDR3 protein. This table holds around 1,500,000 distinct CDR3 sequences, around 39% found once. The material sequenced was blood. These receptors were taken from a woman younger than 35 in good health.

The chain couples TRBV30 to TRBJ2-7; the D is unclear. With 5 bases removed from V and 2 bases from J, the gap between germline ends came to 13 bases. CDR3 length: 13 residues. Germline V CDR1 and CDR2: GTSNPN, SVGIG (reference sequence). DNA of the CDR3: TGTGCCTGGGCCCTAGACTTGACCTACGAGCAGTACTTC. Its protein is CAWALDLTYEQYF. Complete variable domain (other parts from reference TRBV30 and TRBJ2-7): SQTIHQWPATLVQPVGSPLSLECTVEGTSNPNLYWYRQAAGRGLQLLFYSVGIGQISSEVPQNLSASRPQDRQFILSSKKLLLSDSGFYLCAWALDLTYEQYFGPGTRLTVT.

This clonotype was detected only a few times. The chain employs TRBV6-5 and TRBJ1-6; 7 nucleotides match TRBD1. The germline gives CDR1 MNHEY, CDR2 SVGAGI. The CDR3 contains 15 residues. The V and J ends lost 0 bases and 10 bases, in that order; junction bases with no gene match: 6. CDR3: CASSYSKDRASPLHF. The CDR3 bases are TGTGCCAGCAGTTACTCCAAAGACAGGGCCTCACCCCTCCACTTT.

This chain uses TRBV6-5 with TRBJ2-1, with 9 nucleotides matching TRBD2. V was clipped by 6 bases and J by 13 bases; unmatched bases: 16. This CDR3 spans 15 amino acids. Germline V gene data show CDR1 as MNHEY and CDR2 as SVGAGI. The CDR3 DNA reads TGTGCCAGCAGGCCCCTAGCGGGGAGGATGGAGACCCAGTTCTTC. It translates to CASRPLAGRMETQFF.

The rearrangement joins TRBV5-1 to TRBJ2-1; 8 bases align to TRBD2. V gave up 0 bases and J gave up 5 bases; unmatched junction bases: 7. CDR3 length equals 16 residues. Germline V gives CDR1 SGHRS, CDR2 YFSETQ. CDR3 sequence (DNA): TGCGCCAGCAGCTTGGTAGGGACTAGTGGTGACAATGAGCAGTTCTTC. Its translation is CASSLVGTSGDNEQFF.

This chain joins TRBV15 and TRBJ1-1, with a possible D match to TRBD1 (5 bases). The germline V and J ends were trimmed by 0 bases and 3 bases, with 5 bases remaining between them. The CDR3 spans 13 residues. Germline CDR1 is LNHNV and CDR2 is YYDKDF (reference sequence). The CDR3 sequence is CATSREGDTEAFF. CDR3 bases: TGTGCCACCAGCAGAGAAGGGGACACTGAAGCTTTCTTT.

The table lists this clonotype with a few counts. This chain joins TRBV20-1 and TRBJ1-1; possibly TRBD1 for D (6 bases). Germline CDR1 and CDR2: DFQATT and SNEGSKA (reference sequence). The CDR3 is 12 residues long. Trimming took off 4 bases at V and 8 bases at J, with 14 bases between the two ends. The CDR3 nucleotides read TGCAGTGCTAAGACAGGAGGAGTCGAAGCTTTCTTT. This translates into CSAKTGGVEAFF.

J is TRBJ2-1 and V is TRBV20-1; TRBD2 matches at 9 bases. The trim removed 5 bases at V and 3 bases at J, leaving 8 bases unmatched. CDR3 size: 15 residues. Per the germline V gene, CDR1 is DFQATT and CDR2 is SNEGSKA (reference sequence). The CDR3 region has the DNA TGCAGTGCTCAGACGGCTAGCGGGGTCTACAATGAGCAGTTCTTC. Translated: CSAQTASGVYNEQFF.

Worth noting for this clonotype: An end of the junction does not agree with germline; a read error may underlie this. This chain links TRBV29-1 with TRBJ2-5; no clear D. The length of the CDR3 is 13 residues. Per the germline V gene, CDR1 is SQVTM and CDR2 is ANQGSEA. The CDR3 loop is CCVEEHSQETQYF. CDR3 bases: TGCTGCGTTGAAGAACACAGCCAAGAGACCCAGTACTTC.

The chain is built from TRBV3-1 and TRBJ2-7; TRBD2 aligns across 7 bases. Germline CDR1 LGHDT, CDR2 YNNKEL (reference sequence). The V gene end was trimmed by 1 base and the J gene end by 7 bases; junction bases not matched to a gene: 10. CDR3 length: 15 residues. CDR3 residues: CASSQGRAGSQEQYF. In DNA form, the CDR3 reads TGTGCCAGCAGCCAAGGACGAGCGGGGTCCCAGGAGCAGTACTTC.

This chain connects TRBV27 to TRBJ1-1, with TRBD1 identical over 8 bases. Germline lookup yields CDR1 MNHEY and CDR2 SMNVEV (reference sequence). CDR3 length equals 16 residues. Unmatched junction bases numbered 14, after V lost 3 bases and J lost 8 bases. The DNA for the CDR3 is TGTGCCAGCAGTTTGTGGCCGACAGGGGAAGAGGCAGAAGCTTTCTTT. This gives the protein CASSLWPTGEEAEAFF.

The J gene is TRBJ2-3, the V gene TRBV7-3, with a tentative D call TRBD2 (7 bases). Between the trimmed V and J ends, which lost 0 bases and 6 bases, there was a span of 16 bases. This CDR3 comprises 16 residues. Germline CDR1 and CDR2: SGHTA and FQGTGA. For the CDR3, the DNA is TGTGCCAGCAGCTTAACCGGCGGGGGCGGCGTGGATACGCAGTATTTT. It yields the protein CASSLTGGGGVDTQYF.

This clonotype was observed a handful of times. The chain has TRBV27 and TRBJ1-5; D remains ambiguous. Per the germline V gene, CDR1 is MNHEY and CDR2 is SMNVEV (reference sequence). The CDR3 runs 12 residues. Trimming removed 7 bases at V and 1 base at J, with 5 bases between. DNA of the CDR3: TGTGCCAGCAAGGCGAGCAATCAGCCCCAGCATTTT. It yields the protein CASKASNQPQHF.

V is TRBV19 and J is TRBJ1-1, with D tentatively TRBD1 (5 bases). There are 13 residues in the CDR3. Germline V gene lookup returns CDR1 LNHDA and CDR2 SQIVND (reference sequence). V lost 5 bases to trimming and J lost 7 bases, with 14 bases between them. The CDR3 DNA is TGTGCCAGTAGTCCACGGACAAGGAATGAAGCTTTCTTT. It translates to CASSPRTRNEAFF. Full variable domain (missing parts from reference TRBV19 and TRBJ1-1): DGGITQSPKYLFRKEGQNVTLSCEQNLNHDAMYWYRQDPGQGLRLIYYSQIVNDFQKGDIAEGYSVSREKKESFPLTVTSAQKNPTAFYLCASSPRTRNEAFFGQGTRLTVV.

This clonotype appeared a single time. The J gene is TRBJ2-3, the V gene TRBV3-1, with 9 nucleotides matching TRBD2. From germline, CDR1 is LGHDT and CDR2 YNNKEL (reference sequence). V trimming: 1 base; J trimming: 2 bases; junction bases outside the gene matches: 7. CDR3 size: 17 residues. Here the CDR3 reads CASSQVGSGGNTDTQYF. The CDR3 DNA sequence: TGTGCCAGCAGCCAAGTTGGTAGCGGGGGTAACACAGATACGCAGTATTTT.

DNA for the CDR3: TGTGCCAGCAGTTTCAGGGGGAACATGAACACTGAAGCTTTCTTT. As protein: CASSFRGNMNTEAFF. The chain employs TRBV27 and TRBJ1-1; 7 bases match TRBD1. Unmatched junction bases numbered 4, after V lost 3 bases and J lost 0 bases. This CDR3 is built from 15 residues. Germline V CDR1 and CDR2: MNHEY, SMNVEV (reference sequence).

The rearrangement joins TRBV5-6 to TRBJ2-5, with 11 bases lining up with TRBD2. Near its end, the DNA agrees better with TRBJ2-7, so the J call may be wrong. Per the germline V gene, CDR1 is SGHDT and CDR2 is YYEEEE. This CDR3 spans 16 amino acids. The CDR3 DNA sequence: TGTGCCAGCAGCCCTGGAAGCCTAGCGGGAGGTGGCGAGCAGTACTTC. It is translated as CASSPGSLAGGGEQYF.

This clonotype was observed a few times. V is TRBV6-2 or TRBV6-3 and J is TRBJ2-7; TRBD2 matches at 13 bases. Germline V gene sequence: CDR1 MNHEY, CDR2 SVGEGT. This CDR3 comprises 17 residues. The V gene end was trimmed by 2 bases and the J gene end by 3 bases; junction bases not matched to a gene: 7. The CDR3 is CASSYGRTSGSLYEQYF. CDR3 DNA sequence: TGTGCCAGCAGTTACGGAAGGACTAGCGGGAGTCTCTACGAGCAGTACTTC.

A word on this clonotype: A junction end diverges from the germline sequence, so it may reflect a read error. This sequence joins TRBV15 and TRBJ1-2; 7 bases agree with TRBD1. This CDR3 is 14 amino acids long. CDR1 LNHNV and CDR2 YYDKDF come from the germline V gene (reference sequence). In DNA, the CDR3 is TGTGCCCCCAGCAGTATACAGGGGAACTATGGCTACACCTTC. Amino acids: CAPSSIQGNYGYTF. The full variable domain, its missing parts supplied by reference TRBV15 and TRBJ1-2, is DAMVIQNPRYQVTQFGKPVTLSCSQTLNHNVMYWYQQKSSQAPKLLFHYYDKDFNNEADTPDNFQSRRPNTSFCFLDIRSPGLGDTAMYLCAPSSIQGNYGYTFGSGTRLTVV.

The chain recombines TRBV4-1 with TRBJ2-7; maybe TRBD2 (5 bases). Trimming stripped 3 bases from V and 4 bases from J, with 16 bases between. Germline CDR1 is MGHRA and CDR2 is YSYEKL. This CDR3 spans 15 amino acids. CDR3 loop: CASSHDYTRSYEQYF. The CDR3 nucleotides read TGCGCCAGCAGCCACGACTACACGCGGAGTTACGAGCAGTACTTC.

The chain links TRBV5-1 to TRBJ2-7; D tentatively fits TRBD1 or TRBD2 (5 bases each). Germline CDR1 SGHRS, CDR2 YFSETQ. Trimming removed 4 bases from V and 0 bases from J, with 17 bases in between. The CDR3 contains 16 residues. CDR3 sequence: CASSTGLGESSYEQYF. In DNA, the CDR3 is TGCGCCAGCAGCACTGGACTGGGGGAGAGCTCCTACGAGCAGTACTTC. The variable domain in full, completed from reference TRBV5-1 and TRBJ2-7, reads KAGVTQTPRYLIKTRGQQVTLSCSPISGHRSVSWYQQTPGQGLQFLFEYFSETQRNKGNFPGRFSGRQFSNSRSEMNVSTLELGDSALYLCASSTGLGESSYEQYFGPGTRLTVT.

This clonotype was detected only a few times. A clone one base away is much larger, so this may be a read error. The chain links TRBV5-1 to TRBJ1-1, with 7 bases fitting TRBD1. Trimming cost V 3 bases and J 11 bases; bases outside gene matches: 10. In germline, CDR1 is SGHRS, CDR2 YFSETQ. The length of the CDR3 is 13 residues. CDR3 nucleotide sequence: TGCGCCAGCAGCTCCGGGATAGGGGGCTCGGCTTTCTTT. Translating it yields CASSSGIGGSAFF.

This clonotype was counted at least ten times. The chain carries TRBV5-1 and TRBJ2-7; 9 bases map to TRBD1. The CDR3 totals 15 residues. With V trimmed by 2 bases and J by 0 bases, 3 bases remained unmatched. Germline CDR1 SGHRS, CDR2 YFSETQ. CDR3 protein: CASSLWDRASYEQYF. The CDR3, as DNA: TGCGCCAGCAGCTTATGGGACAGGGCCTCCTACGAGCAGTACTTC.

With regard to this clonotype: One end of the junction does not line up with germline, which may come from a read error. V gene TRBV12-3 or TRBV12-4 combines with J gene TRBJ2-5, with 9 bases matching TRBD2. The CDR3 runs to 15 residues. The CDR3 is CASNLGLAGLETQYF. The CDR3 DNA is TGTGCCAGCAATTTAGGCCTAGCGGGGTTAGAGACCCAGTACTTC.

The table lists this clonotype with a few counts. The chain's CDR3 is CASSQDSRVGEQYF. CDR3 nucleotides: TGTGCCAGCAGCCAAGATTCCAGGGTTGGCGAGCAGTACTTC. J is TRBJ2-7 and V is TRBV14; a possible D gene is TRBD1 (5 bases). The CDR3 is made up of 14 amino acids. V dropped 0 bases and J dropped 6 bases, with 12 bases sitting between them. Per the germline V gene, CDR1 is SGHDN and CDR2 is FVKESK.

This clonotype was counted between two and nine times. The gene calls are TRBV4-2 and TRBJ1-1; TRBD1 might be the D (6 bases). The length of the CDR3 is 15 residues. Germline assignment: CDR1 LGHNA and CDR2 YNFKEQ. V was clipped by 0 bases and J by 3 bases, with 11 bases between them. The CDR3 nucleotides read TGTGCCAGCAGCCAAGATCAGGGGATGTACACTGAAGCTTTCTTT. It is translated as CASSQDQGMYTEAFF.

V is TRBV29-1 and J is TRBJ1-2; the D is unclear. Trimming removed 0 bases at V and 8 bases at J, with 13 bases between. CDR3 length: 13 residues. Germline-derived CDR1 and CDR2 are SQVTM and ANQGSEA. CDR3: CSVEEWRPPGYTF. CDR3 in DNA: TGCAGCGTTGAAGAGTGGCGGCCTCCAGGCTACACCTTC. Filled out from reference TRBV29-1 and TRBJ1-2, the complete variable domain reads SAVISQKPSRDICQRGTSLTIQCQVDSQVTMMFWYRQQPGQSLTLIATANQGSEATYESGFVIDKFPISRPNLTFSTLTVSNMSPEDSSIYLCSVEEWRPPGYTFGSGTRLTVV.

This chain connects TRBV2 to TRBJ2-6; D may match TRBD1 or TRBD2 (5 bases each). V lost 6 bases, J lost 1 base, and 13 bases lay in between. This CDR3 region has 16 residues. Germline V gene data show CDR1 as SNHLY and CDR2 as FYNNEI. The CDR3 here is CASRDLEGSGANVLTF. In DNA, the CDR3 is TGTGCCAGCAGGGACCTTGAGGGGTCTGGGGCCAACGTCCTGACTTTC. The whole variable domain, filled in from reference TRBV2 and TRBJ2-6, reads EPEVTQTPSHQVTQMGQEVILRCVPISNHLYFYWYRQILGQKVEFLVSFYNNEISEKSEIFDDQFSVERPDGSNFTLKIRSTKLEDSAMYFCASRDLEGSGANVLTFGAGSRLTVL.

The CDR3 nucleotides are TGCAGTGCTAGAGATTCGGGCCCCGGGGACAGTAGATCCTACGAGCAGTACTTC. Its protein is CSARDSGPGDSRSYEQYF. V gene TRBV20-1 combines with J gene TRBJ2-7, with 7 bases fitting TRBD1. The CDR3 runs to 18 residues. V lost 0 bases and J lost 1; bases outside the gene matches: 15. From germline, CDR1 is DFQATT and CDR2 SNEGSKA (reference sequence).